Below, 25 T cell receptor beta chains from the same sample are listed, as sequenced in a study of T cells after yellow fever vaccination. One entry per CDR3 protein, called by TCRdb with MiXCR from the 5' RACE reads. The data contain hundreds of thousands of distinct CDR3 sequences, about 13% of them singletons. The specimen was PBMCs, collected on the day of the yellow fever booster vaccination. These TCRs come from a man under 40 who received the YFV17D yellow fever vaccine.

This rearrangement joins TRBV5-1 to TRBJ2-7, with D hard to call. CDR1 is SGHRS and CDR2 is YFSETQ in the germline V gene. The CDR3 contains 13 residues. V was clipped by 4 bases and J by 2 bases, with 10 bases between them. CDR3 nucleotide sequence: TGCGCCAGCAGCGTGGACGACCCCTACGAGCAGTACTTC. This translates into CASSVDDPYEQYF.

This clonotype has just a few counts. The CDR3 sequence: CASSARTGADYEQYF. The CDR3 nucleotides read TGTGCCAGCAGCGCCCGGACAGGGGCAGATTACGAGCAGTACTTC. The chain employs TRBV7-2 and TRBJ2-7, with TRBD1 matching over 9 bases. Germline CDR1 reads SGHTA; CDR2 reads FQGNSA. The CDR3 spans 15 residues. The V and J ends lost 5 bases and 4 bases, in that order; junction bases with no gene match: 9.

This clonotype turned up a few times. CDR3 DNA: TGTGCCAGCAGCTCCGTAGCGGGCTCCTACAATGAGCAGTTCTTC. This translates into CASSSVAGSYNEQFF. This chain links TRBV7-2 with TRBJ2-1; 7 positions match TRBD2. Germline CDR1 and CDR2: SGHTA and FQGNSA. The CDR3 contains 15 residues. Trimming took 4 bases from V and 0 from J; bases not matched to a gene: 3.

In its sample, this clonotype was seen a few times. CDR3 bases: TGCAGCGTTACACAGGGTGATGGCTACACCTTC. Translating it yields CSVTQGDGYTF. This sequence joins TRBV29-1 and TRBJ1-2, with D maybe TRBD1 (6 bases). Trimming left V 5 bases short and J 6 bases short, with 10 bases between. Germline CDR1 and CDR2: SQVTM and ANQGSEA. The CDR3 length is 11 residues.

This clonotype was seen only a few times. V gene TRBV6-2 or TRBV6-3 combines with J gene TRBJ2-7, with D maybe TRBD1 (5 bases). Trimming removed 0 bases from V and 1 base from J, with 13 bases in between. This CDR3 contains 16 residues. CDR1 and CDR2 (germline): MNHEY, SVGEGT. CDR3 in DNA: TGTGCCAGCAGTTACTCGGGGCGGTTACCTTCCTACGAGCAGTACTTC. Translating gives CASSYSGRLPSYEQYF.

This clonotype has only a few counts. The chain links TRBV11-1 to TRBJ2-1; 15 bases are a match to TRBD2. Germline CDR1 is SGHAT and CDR2 is FQDESV (reference sequence). The CDR3 spans 17 residues. V lost 3 bases to trimming and J lost 6 bases; unmatched junction nucleotides: 6. The CDR3 DNA is TGTGCCAGCAGCTTCCTCCCGGGACTAGCGGGAGGCAATGAGCAGTTCTTC. Amino acids: CASSFLPGLAGGNEQFF.

This clonotype was recorded a few times. J is TRBJ2-3 and V is TRBV11-1, with D possibly matching TRBD1 (6 bases). The CDR3 consists of 18 residues. Germline V gene lookup returns CDR1 SGHAT and CDR2 FQDESV (reference sequence). The V end was cut by 5 bases, the J end by 1 base, with 22 bases between. The CDR3 DNA reads TGTGCCAGCAGCAAAGGGGGTAACTCCGCTGGGGGCACAGATACGCAGTATTTT. Translated, it gives CASSKGGNSAGGTDTQYF.

This clonotype turned up a few times. V usage is TRBV5-6 and J usage is TRBJ1-2; maybe TRBD1 (5 bases). V lost 4 bases and J lost 4, with 14 bases in between. CDR1 is SGHDT, CDR2 YYEEEE, per germline. CDR3 length: 14 amino acids. The CDR3 bases are TGTGCCAGCAGCCTAGGGACGGACTCCTATGGCTACACCTTC. Its translation is CASSLGTDSYGYTF.

The chain links TRBV3-1 to TRBJ2-1; tentative D call: TRBD1 (5 bases). Deletions cut 1 base from V and 8 bases from J, with 12 bases between. Germline V gene data show CDR1 as LGHDT and CDR2 as YNNKEL (reference sequence). The CDR3 spans 14 residues. CDR3 in DNA: TGTGCCAGCAGCCAAGGGGGCAGGTCCGATGAGCAGTTCTTC. Translated: CASSQGGRSDEQFF.

The chain recombines TRBV29-1 with TRBJ2-1, with D uncertain. The CDR3 covers 12 residues. Trimming took 3 bases from V and 8 from J, leaving 11 bases between them. Germline CDR1 SQVTM, CDR2 ANQGSEA. The CDR3 protein is CSVETLTDEQFF. The CDR3 bases are TGCAGCGTTGAGACCCTTACCGATGAGCAGTTCTTC.

This clonotype was seen a handful of times. This chain connects TRBV5-6 to TRBJ1-4; D not certain. The V gene's germline CDR1 is SGHDT and CDR2 YYEEEE. Trimming removed 5 bases at V and 5 bases at J, with 16 bases between. The CDR3 has 15 amino acids. Here the CDR3 DNA reads TGTGCCAGCAGGAAAACCTCGGATTCAAATGAAAAACTGTTTTTT. Translated: CASRKTSDSNEKLFF.

The gene calls are TRBV3-1 and TRBJ2-6; D might be TRBD2 (5 bases). Trimming took off 5 bases at V and 2 bases at J, with 13 bases between the two ends. Germline V gene sequence: CDR1 LGHDT, CDR2 YNNKEL (reference sequence). This CDR3 contains 16 residues. The CDR3 nucleotides read TGTGCCAGCAGCTCCTGGACCGGGGCTGGGGCCAACGTCCTGACTTTC. It encodes CASSSWTGAGANVLTF.

This clonotype was counted only a few times. The V gene is TRBV18, the J gene TRBJ2-7; the D gene is possibly TRBD2 (6 bases). The CDR3 has 17 amino acids. In germline, CDR1 is KGHSH, CDR2 LQKENI. V lost 2 bases and J lost 0, with 17 bases in between. The CDR3 nucleotides read TGTGCCAGCTCACCAGGTTCCGGGGGTAGAGGCTCCTACGAGCAGTACTTC. Its translation: CASSPGSGGRGSYEQYF.

This clonotype was seen only a few times. This chain links TRBV20-1 with TRBJ2-3; the match to TRBD2 covers 11 bases. The CDR3 is 13 residues long. The junction had 7 bases not matched to a gene; V was cut back by 6 bases and J by 8 bases. Germline CDR1 is DFQATT and CDR2 is SNEGSKA (reference sequence). This CDR3 is CSAMLAGGGTQYF. The CDR3 nucleotides are TGCAGTGCGATGCTAGCGGGAGGTGGTACGCAGTATTTT.

The chain couples TRBV16 to TRBJ1-5, with unresolved D. Trimming took off 1 base at V and 0 bases at J, with 7 bases between the two ends. The germline CDR1 and CDR2 sequences are KGHSY and FQNENV. This CDR3 has 15 residues. CDR3 protein: CASSQYGSSNQPQHF. The CDR3 DNA reads TGTGCCAGCAGCCAATATGGCAGTAGCAATCAGCCCCAGCATTTT.

The CDR3 nucleotides are TGTGCCATCAGTGAGTCGAGGGGGCAGCTAGCGAGATCTACCGCTGAGCAGTTCTTC. Its protein is CAISESRGQLARSTAEQFF. The chain employs TRBV10-3 and TRBJ2-1; D perhaps matches TRBD1 (7 bases). Germline V gene sequence: CDR1 ENHRY, CDR2 SYGVKD. This CDR3 is built from 19 residues. V lost 0 bases and J 9 bases, leaving 27 bases between the germline ends.

CDR3 amino acids: CASSTDTNQPQHF. The CDR3 DNA is TGCGCCAGCAGCACGGACACCAATCAGCCCCAGCATTTT. This rearrangement joins TRBV5-1 to TRBJ1-5; TRBD1 is a possible D gene (5 bases). The CDR3 extends over 13 amino acids. Trimming cost V 4 bases and J 3 bases, with 8 bases left between them. Looked up from germline, CDR1 is SGHRS and CDR2 is YFSETQ. The full variable domain, completed using reference TRBV5-1 and TRBJ1-5, is KAGVTQTPRYLIKTRGQQVTLSCSPISGHRSVSWYQQTPGQGLQFLFEYFSETQRNKGNFPGRFSGRQFSNSRSEMNVSTLELGDSALYLCASSTDTNQPQHFGDGTRLSIL.

This chain uses TRBV18 with TRBJ1-2, with no clear D. The CDR3 is 13 amino acids. Trimming cost V 3 bases and J 7 bases, with 12 bases left between them. Germline assignment: CDR1 KGHSH and CDR2 LQKENI. Here the CDR3 reads CASSPPTKTGYTF. The CDR3 DNA follows: TGTGCCAGCTCACCGCCTACGAAGACTGGCTACACCTTC. Based on the CDR3 plus reference TRBV18 and TRBJ1-2, the full variable domain is NAGVMQNPRHLVRRRGQEARLRCSPMKGHSHVYWYRQLPEEGLKFMVYLQKENIIDESGMPKERFSAEFPKEGPSILRIQQVVRGDSAAYFCASSPPTKTGYTFGSGTRLTVV.

In this sample, this clonotype turned up many times. The chain combines TRBV20-1 with TRBJ2-5, with D perhaps assigned TRBD1 or TRBD2 (5 bases each). V was trimmed by 5 bases and J by 1 base, leaving 11 bases between them. The CDR3 has 13 amino acids. Germline V gives CDR1 DFQATT, CDR2 SNEGSKA (reference sequence). CDR3 DNA sequence: TGCAGTGCTGTTTGGGGACCCCAAGAGACCCAGTACTTC. This gives the protein CSAVWGPQETQYF.

This clonotype has more than one count but fewer than ten. The chain carries TRBV20-1 and TRBJ2-7, with TRBD1 as a possible D gene (6 bases). From germline, CDR1 is DFQATT and CDR2 SNEGSKA (reference sequence). Trimming stripped 3 bases from V and 4 bases from J, with 22 bases between. The CDR3 totals 16 residues. CDR3: CSASPLRGRGSYEQYF. The CDR3 bases are TGCAGTGCTAGCCCGCTCCGGGGCAGGGGTAGTTACGAGCAGTACTTC.

This rearrangement joins TRBV10-3 to TRBJ2-3; possible D gene TRBD2, 6 bases. V gave up 10 bases and J gave up 3 bases, with 20 bases separating them. Germline CDR1 is ENHRY and CDR2 is SYGVKD. The CDR3 is 15 residues long. In nucleotides, the CDR3 is TGTGCCACCCGTAGGGAGGAGTACTTTACAGATACGCAGTATTTT. It encodes CATRREEYFTDTQYF.

This sequence joins TRBV20-1 and TRBJ2-2; possible D gene TRBD2, 6 bases. Trimming took off 1 base at V and 1 base at J, with 10 bases between the two ends. CDR1 and CDR2 from the germline V gene are DFQATT and SNEGSKA (reference sequence). This CDR3 has 15 amino acids. DNA for the CDR3: TGCAGTGCTAGAGGTTATAGCGGGAACACCGGGGAGCTGTTTTTT. Its protein is CSARGYSGNTGELFF.

This clonotype has only a few counts. V usage is TRBV20-1 and J usage is TRBJ2-4, with D tentatively TRBD1 (5 bases). Trimming removed 5 bases at V and 0 bases at J, with 17 bases between. This CDR3 comprises 16 residues. In germline, CDR1 is DFQATT, CDR2 SNEGSKA (reference sequence). CDR3 coding DNA: TGCAGTGCTCCCCCTCGACAGTCCCTAGCCAAAAACATTCAGTACTTC. It specifies CSAPPRQSLAKNIQYF.

The rearrangement links TRBV7-3 to TRBJ1-2, with 7 bases fitting TRBD1. Trimming removed 5 bases from V and 4 bases from J; junction bases left unmatched: 13. Germline-derived CDR1 and CDR2 are SGHTA and FQGTGA. The CDR3 covers 16 residues. CDR3 coding DNA: TGTGCCAGCAGCCCTTCTCCGGCAGGGGGTGGCTATGGCTACACCTTC. It codes for CASSPSPAGGGYGYTF.

This clonotype has more than one count but fewer than ten. This CDR3 is CAISNGGDNQPQHF. In DNA, the CDR3 is TGTGCCATCAGCAACGGAGGGGATAATCAGCCCCAGCATTTT. The gene calls are TRBV10-3 and TRBJ1-5, with D perhaps TRBD1 (5 bases). This CDR3 has 14 residues. V lost 6 bases to trimming and J lost 4 bases, with 13 bases between them. CDR1 is ENHRY and CDR2 is SYGVKD in the germline V gene.